A selection of T cell receptor beta chains follows, all from one sample in a study of blood T cell repertoires in COVID-19. Some clones are missing from TCRdb's copy, which holds only in-frame ones; the method was immunoSEQ multiplex PCR. This table holds about 75,000 clones, around 90% found once. What was sequenced was peripheral blood. The source of these receptors is a human donor in a cohort sampled during active COVID-19. The CDR3 runs from the conserved cysteine through the conserved F or W. Each record gives: clone size, J gene, V gene, D gene, CDR3 protein, CDR3 DNA. A D gene is named only where the DNA matches it firmly. A row's size may be missing; if present it is once, few, many or a size class.

size: NA
J: TRBJ2-3
V: TRBV5-5
D: NA
CDR3: CASSFNWAPDAGQYF
DNA: TGTGCCAGCAGCTTTAATTGGGCTCCCGACGCGGGGCAGTATTTT

size: NA
J: TRBJ1-5
V: TRBV5-1
D: NA
CDR3: CASSFDPRGSSNQPQHF
DNA: TGCGCCAGCAGCTTTGATCCCAGGGGATCGAGCAATCAGCCCCAGCATTTT

size: NA
J: TRBJ2-2
V: TRBV12-3/TRBV12-4
D: NA
CDR3: CASSLGSAGELFF
DNA: TGTGCCAGCAGTTTGGGGAGTGCCGGGGAGCTGTTTTTT

size: NA
J: TRBJ1-4
V: TRBV24-1
D: NA
CDR3: CAEVGATNEKLFF
DNA: TGTGCCGAAGTCGGGGCAACTAATGAAAAACTGTTTTTT

size: NA
J: TRBJ2-1
V: TRBV11-2
D: NA
CDR3: CASSLAPRGNDEQFF
DNA: TGTGCCAGCAGCTTAGCCCCCCGGGGGAATGATGAGCAGTTCTTC

size: NA
J: TRBJ1-3
V: TRBV24-1
D: NA
CDR3: CATSSDTLSGNTIYF
DNA: TGTGCCACCAGTTCTGACACGCTCTCTGGAAACACCATATATTTT

size: NA
J: TRBJ2-2
V: TRBV5-1
D: NA
CDR3: CASSLEGGYTGELFF
DNA: TGCGCCAGCAGCTTGGAGGGCGGGTACACCGGGGAGCTGTTTTTT

size: NA
J: TRBJ1-1
V: TRBV24-1
D: TRBD1
CDR3: CATRGQGALDTEAFF
DNA: TGTGCCACCAGAGGACAGGGGGCGCTGGACACTGAAGCTTTCTTT

size: NA
J: TRBJ1-5
V: TRBV2
D: TRBD1
CDR3: CASSGDRVRQPQHF
DNA: TGTGCCAGCAGTGGTGACAGGGTTCGTCAGCCCCAGCATTTT

size: NA
J: TRBJ2-1
V: TRBV19
D: NA
CDR3: CASSRTGTYNEQFF
DNA: TGTGCCAGTAGTAGGACCGGGACCTACAATGAGCAGTTCTTC

size: NA
J: TRBJ2-5
V: TRBV12-3/TRBV12-4
D: NA
CDR3: CASSLLRGETQYF
DNA: TGTGCCAGCAGTTTGTTGCGGGGCGAGACCCAGTACTTC

size: NA
J: TRBJ1-2
V: TRBV3-1/TRBV3-2
D: NA
CDR3: CASSRSGNNYGYTF
DNA: TGTGCCAGCAGCCGTTCAGGGAATAACTATGGCTACACCTTC

size: few
J: TRBJ1-2
V: TRBV28
D: NA
CDR3: CASSRPGLSSYGYTF
DNA: TGTGCCAGCAGCCGCCCGGGACTCTCTAGCTATGGCTACACCTTC

size: NA
J: TRBJ2-3
V: TRBV7-3
D: TRBD2
CDR3: CASSIGLARSTDTQYF
DNA: TGTGCCAGCAGCATAGGACTAGCGAGAAGCACAGATACGCAGTATTTT

size: NA
J: TRBJ1-5
V: TRBV30
D: NA
CDR3: CAWSRRTPGGQPQHF
DNA: TGTGCCTGGAGTCGAAGGACCCCGGGAGGTCAGCCCCAGCATTTT

size: NA
J: TRBJ1-2
V: TRBV6-5
D: TRBD1
CDR3: CASTVGQGDGYTF
DNA: TGTGCCAGCACCGTCGGACAGGGGGATGGCTACACCTTC

size: NA
J: TRBJ2-7
V: TRBV28
D: TRBD1
CDR3: CASRRDRGPYEQYF
DNA: TGTGCCAGCAGACGGGACAGGGGGCCCTACGAGCAGTACTTC

size: once
J: TRBJ2-4
V: TRBV18
D: NA
CDR3: CASSPPGTKNIQYF
DNA: TGTGCCAGCTCACCTCCGGGAACTAAAAACATTCAGTACTTC

size: NA
J: TRBJ2-1
V: TRBV7-2
D: TRBD2
CDR3: CASSAAGRAFSNEQFF
DNA: TGTGCCAGCAGCGCGGCAGGGAGGGCCTTCTCCAATGAGCAGTTCTTC

size: once
J: TRBJ1-5
V: TRBV3-1/TRBV3-2
D: TRBD1
CDR3: CASSGDRAGNQPQHF
DNA: TGTGCCAGCAGCGGAGACAGGGCTGGCAATCAGCCCCAGCATTTT

size: once
J: TRBJ1-6
V: TRBV28
D: NA
CDR3: CASSLSDSPLHF
DNA: TGTGCCAGCAGTTTATCGGATTCACCCCTCCACTTT

size: NA
J: TRBJ1-1
V: TRBV18
D: NA
CDR3: CASSTEGTEAFF
DNA: TGTGCCAGCTCGACCGAGGGAACTGAAGCTTTCTTT

size: NA
J: TRBJ2-5
V: TRBV24-1
D: NA
CDR3: CATVGLGETQYF
DNA: TGTGCCACCGTTGGTCTCGGGGAGACCCAGTACTTC

size: NA
J: TRBJ2-3
V: TRBV4-3
D: TRBD2
CDR3: CASSQVIAGVPDTQYF
DNA: TGCGCCAGCAGCCAGGTTATAGCGGGAGTGCCAGATACGCAGTATTTT

size: few
J: TRBJ1-6
V: TRBV2
D: TRBD1
CDR3: CASSSPIIGTGRTLPLHF
DNA: TGTGCCAGCAGTTCCCCTATCATAGGGACAGGCAGGACCTTACCCCTCCACTTT

size: NA
J: TRBJ1-5
V: TRBV7-7
D: NA
CDR3: CASSFSPGEPQHF
DNA: TGTGCTAGCAGCTTTTCGCCCGGGGAGCCCCAGCATTTT

size: NA
J: TRBJ2-1
V: TRBV5-1
D: TRBD2
CDR3: CASSRRTSGNHEQFF
DNA: TGCGCCAGCAGCCGAAGGACTAGCGGGAATCATGAGCAGTTCTTC

size: NA
J: TRBJ1-1
V: TRBV18
D: TRBD1
CDR3: CASSPFSGTGFEAFF
DNA: TGTGCCAGCTCACCCTTCTCCGGGACAGGTTTTGAAGCTTTCTTT

size: NA
J: TRBJ2-7
V: TRBV18
D: NA
CDR3: CASSPDGSGEQYF
DNA: TGTGCCAGCTCACCAGATGGGTCGGGGGAGCAGTACTTC

size: once
J: TRBJ2-7
V: TRBV6-6
D: NA
CDR3: CASSYGLATGEQYF
DNA: TGTGCCAGCAGTTACGGGCTAGCGACCGGCGAGCAGTACTTC

size: NA
J: TRBJ1-5
V: TRBV4-2
D: TRBD1
CDR3: CASSQVMGTGFQPQHF
DNA: TGTGCCAGCAGCCAAGTTATGGGGACAGGGTTTCAGCCCCAGCATTTT

size: NA
J: TRBJ2-3
V: TRBV27
D: TRBD2
CDR3: CASSFGLAGTDTQYF
DNA: TGTGCCAGCAGTTTTGGGCTAGCGGGCACAGATACGCAGTATTTT

size: NA
J: TRBJ2-1
V: TRBV7-2
D: TRBD1
CDR3: CASSFQQGDNEQFF
DNA: TGTGCCAGCAGCTTTCAGCAGGGGGACAATGAGCAGTTCTTC

size: NA
J: TRBJ2-7
V: TRBV9
D: TRBD2
CDR3: CASSVGNGLAGHYEQYF
DNA: TGTGCCAGCAGCGTAGGAAACGGACTAGCGGGCCACTACGAGCAGTACTTC

size: NA
J: TRBJ1-4
V: TRBV4-1
D: NA
CDR3: CASSQERGASGPGRGEKLFF
DNA: TGCGCCAGCAGCCAAGAAAGAGGAGCGTCCGGGCCAGGGCGAGGTGAAAAACTGTTTTTT

size: NA
J: TRBJ2-5
V: TRBV2
D: TRBD2
CDR3: CASSGRATQETQYF
DNA: TGTGCCAGTAGCGGGAGGGCGACCCAAGAGACCCAGTACTTC

size: NA
J: TRBJ2-7
V: TRBV5-4
D: NA
CDR3: CASSLVSGEQYF
DNA: TGTGCCAGCAGCTTGGTTAGCGGCGAGCAGTACTTC

size: NA
J: TRBJ2-3
V: TRBV30
D: NA
CDR3: CAWIGQNTDTQYF
DNA: TGTGCCTGGATCGGACAAAACACAGATACGCAGTATTTT

size: NA
J: TRBJ1-1
V: TRBV11-2
D: NA
CDR3: CASSSGQGNTEAFF
DNA: TGTGCCAGCAGCTCGGGACAAGGTAACACTGAAGCTTTCTTT

size: NA
J: TRBJ2-1
V: TRBV3-1/TRBV3-2
D: NA
CDR3: CASSQGKSGYNEQFF
DNA: TGTGCCAGCAGCCAAGGCAAAAGCGGTTACAATGAGCAGTTCTTC

size: NA
J: TRBJ2-7
V: TRBV5-1
D: TRBD2
CDR3: CASSLGLAYYEQYF
DNA: TGCGCCAGCAGCTTGGGACTAGCGTACTACGAGCAGTACTTC

size: NA
J: TRBJ2-2
V: TRBV20-1
D: NA
CDR3: CSASLATGELFF
DNA: TGCAGTGCTAGTCTAGCGACCGGGGAGCTGTTTTTT

size: NA
J: TRBJ1-2
V: TRBV4-1
D: NA
CDR3: CASSQDLNRDYTF
DNA: TGCGCCAGCAGCCAAGATCTGAACAGGGACTACACCTTC

size: NA
J: TRBJ1-2
V: TRBV9
D: NA
CDR3: CASSVQDQSYGYTF
DNA: TGTGCCAGCAGCGTTCAGGATCAGAGCTATGGCTACACCTTC

size: NA
J: TRBJ2-3
V: TRBV18
D: TRBD2
CDR3: CASSGLAGDQDTQYF
DNA: TGTGCCAGCTCAGGACTAGCGGGGGATCAAGATACGCAGTATTTT

size: NA
J: TRBJ2-3
V: TRBV3-1/TRBV3-2
D: TRBD2
CDR3: CASSQAIAGDTQYF
DNA: TGTGCCAGCAGCCAAGCGATAGCGGGAGATACGCAGTATTTT

size: NA
J: TRBJ2-3
V: TRBV5-1
D: NA
CDR3: CASSERGGTDTQYF
DNA: TGCGCCAGCAGCGAGCGCGGGGGCACAGATACGCAGTATTTT

size: NA
J: TRBJ1-2
V: TRBV6-5
D: TRBD1
CDR3: CASSRRDRVYGYTF
DNA: TGTGCCAGCAGTCGCCGGGACAGGGTCTATGGCTACACCTTC

size: NA
J: TRBJ1-2
V: TRBV29-1
D: TRBD1
CDR3: CSVGQGTGYTF
DNA: TGCAGCGTGGGACAGGGGACGGGCTACACCTTC

size: NA
J: TRBJ2-6
V: TRBV3-1/TRBV3-2
D: NA
CDR3: CASSPQVREAVLTF
DNA: TGTGCCAGCAGCCCACAAGTCAGGGAGGCCGTCCTGACTTTC

size: few
J: TRBJ1-1
V: TRBV4-1
D: NA
CDR3: CASSQDYGRVTEAFF
DNA: TGCGCCAGCAGCCAAGATTATGGCAGGGTCACTGAAGCTTTCTTT

size: NA
J: TRBJ2-1
V: TRBV7-2
D: TRBD2
CDR3: CASSLALIWTSGNEQFF
DNA: TGTGCCAGCAGCTTAGCGCTTATTTGGACTAGCGGCAATGAGCAGTTCTTC

size: NA
J: TRBJ2-1
V: TRBV29-1
D: TRBD2
CDR3: CSVGTSSIGEQFF
DNA: TGCAGCGTTGGGACTAGCTCAATCGGTGAGCAGTTCTTC